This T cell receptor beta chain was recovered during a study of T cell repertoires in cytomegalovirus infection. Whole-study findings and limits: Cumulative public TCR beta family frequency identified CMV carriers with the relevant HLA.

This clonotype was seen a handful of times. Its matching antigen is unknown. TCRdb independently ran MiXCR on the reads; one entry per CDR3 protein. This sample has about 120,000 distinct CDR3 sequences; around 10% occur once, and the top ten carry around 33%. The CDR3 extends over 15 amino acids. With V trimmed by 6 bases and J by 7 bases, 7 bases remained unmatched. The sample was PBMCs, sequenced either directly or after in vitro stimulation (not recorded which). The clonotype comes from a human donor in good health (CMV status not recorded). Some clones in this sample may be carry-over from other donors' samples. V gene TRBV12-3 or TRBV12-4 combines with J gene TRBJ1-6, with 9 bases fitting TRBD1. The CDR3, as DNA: TGTGCCAGCAGCCAGGGACAGGGAGGAAATTCACCCCTCCACTTT. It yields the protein CASSQGQGGNSPLHF.